This TCR beta chain was obtained from a study of T cell responses to AZD1222 COVID-19 vaccine. Study conclusions and caveats: Repertoires in all cases were sampled only once the peak T cell response had passed. Only a handful of people who got AZD1222 tested seropositive at baseline.

TCRdb's copy holds only in-frame clones and misses some; the assay was immunoSEQ multiplex PCR. Of 180,000 or so clones in the sample, around 90% were seen once. On this clone: Its antigen remains unknown.

The TCR comes from an adult who received the AZD1222 COVID-19 vaccine. Sequenced here: peripheral blood, sampled 28 days after the second AZD1222 dose.

CDR3 DNA: TGTGCCAGCAGCCAAGATTTCTCGACATACACCAACTATGGCTACACCTTC. Translated, it gives CASSQDFSTYTNYGYTF. The genes are TRBV14 and TRBJ1-2; D is uncertain. V dropped 0 bases and J dropped 2 bases, with 16 bases sitting between them. The CDR3 is 17 amino acids. Germline V gives CDR1 SGHDN, CDR2 FVKESK.